Presented here are 4 T cell receptor beta chains from one specimen sequenced in a study of tumor and adjacent non-tumor tissue in lung cancer (dated by TCRdb to the late 2010s). RNA was extracted from bulk unsorted tissue and checked for quality with a NanoDrop ND-1000 and an Agilent 2100. Distant non-tumor tissue taken more than 3 cm from the tumor edge was used as the normal lung sample. The library was produced with multiplex PCR. The sequencer was an Illumina HiSeq 2500. Following protocols modified from ARM-PCR, the researchers constructed TCRbeta libraries through three rounds of nested PCR with primers (Table S4). Through fastp at Q25 and MiXCR, TCRdb rebuilt clones from the public reads, retaining in-frame beta chains. A single entry per CDR3 protein holds the most common genes and DNA from its merged rows. The sample records some 80,000 distinct CDR3 sequences, more than 75% of which are singletons. The ten largest account for less than 25% of the sample.

The specimen sequenced was distant non-tumor lung tissue. The origin of the receptors is a woman aged 45-65 years with non-small cell lung cancer.

The gene calls are TRBV5-1 and TRBJ2-7; D gene uncertain. This CDR3 has 12 amino acids. Per germline, CDR1 SGHRS and CDR2 YFSETQ. V dropped 4 bases and J dropped 0 bases, with 5 bases sitting between them. The CDR3 bases are TGCGCCAGCAGCCATGACTCCTACGAGCAGTACTTC. This translates into CASSHDSYEQYF.

In regard to this clonotype: The junction shows a germline mismatch at one end, possibly a read error. V usage is TRBV12-3 or TRBV12-4 and J usage is TRBJ1-1, with a possible D match to TRBD1 (6 bases). The CDR3 is made up of 16 amino acids. CDR3 loop: CASSSGGPGGNTEAFF. The CDR3 DNA follows: TGTGCCAGCAGTTCCGGGGGCCCAGGAGGCAACACTGAAGCCTTCTTT.

This clonotype was recorded at least ten times. The V and J genes are TRBV12-3 or TRBV12-4 and TRBJ1-3, with unresolved D. Trimming left V 11 bases short and J 1 base short, with 15 bases between. This CDR3 contains 14 residues. CDR3 amino acids: CALPRPGSGNTIYF. The CDR3 bases are TGTGCCCTTCCCAGACCGGGATCTGGAAACACCATATATTTT.

A single count supports this clonotype. Compared with germline, one end of the junction differs, possibly owing to a read error. J is TRBJ2-7 and V is TRBV7-8; D is possibly TRBD1 (6 bases). The germline V gene encodes CDR1 SGHVS and CDR2 FQNEAQ. The CDR3 has 18 residues. CDR3 amino acids: CASSLVVGGRTESYEQYF. Written as DNA, the CDR3 is TGTGCCAGCAGCTTAGTCGTTGGCGGCCGGACAGAGTCCTACGAGCAGTATTTC.